This T cell receptor beta chain comes out of a study of shared clonotypes between healthy human individuals. The overall study: For every donor, three CD4 naive, three CD4 memory, two CD8 naive and one CD8 memory plates were used. Points from the study as a whole: The four-donor shared clonotypes exceeded non-shared clonotypes in generation probability, with non-shared ones scoring lower. Clonotypes that were shared across a handful of donors made up around 5.5% of naive CD4 clonotypes.

Germline V gives CDR1 MDHEN, CDR2 SYDVKM. CDR3 size: 15 residues. V lost 6 bases and J lost 2; bases outside the gene matches: 6. Evenly divided among several immunoSEQ plates was the genomic DNA of each subset. Profiling relied on immunoSEQ multiplex PCR, and the TCRdb table lists in-frame clones only, not all of them. The table records approximately 2,000,000 clones, about 93% of them present only once. A remark on this clone: Its antigen is still unknown.

Naive CD8 cells were CD45RO-negative, positively selected for CCR7, excluding terminally differentiated effector memory CD45RA+ cells. The sequenced sample was naive CD8+ T cells from PBMCs. This TCR derives from a man aged 18 to 30 in good health. Some clones in this sample may be carry-over from other donors' samples. The chain joins TRBV28 to TRBJ2-7; 11 bases agree with TRBD1. The CDR3 loop is CASRTRTGGPYEQYF. For the CDR3, the DNA is TGTGCCAGCAGAACAAGGACAGGGGGCCCCTACGAGCAGTACTTC.